This TCR beta chain was captured by sequencing in a study of T-cell memory formation after mild COVID-19. TCRdb ran MiXCR on the 5' RACE reads and lists one entry per CDR3 protein. Among hundreds of thousands of distinct CDR3 sequences listed, around a sixth were seen once. The sample holds a few counts of this clonotype. Its antigen is as yet unknown. The study, taken as a whole, reports: The pre-infection memory compartment contained some responding clones, suggesting cross-reactive memory joined.

CDR1 and CDR2 from the germline V gene are MNHEY and SVGAGI. The CDR3 covers 14 residues. V dropped 5 bases and J dropped 10; count of bases not matched to a gene: 9. The sequencing input was PBMCs or a T cell subset sorted from them (not recorded which). The V gene is TRBV6-5, the J gene TRBJ2-1; TRBD2 aligns across 9 bases. The sequence came from an adult woman who had mild COVID-19 (a few samples of this study predate the infection). Cell type and time point are not known. CDR3 loop: CASSLAGRGGEQFF. As DNA, the CDR3 is TGTGCCAGCAGTCTAGCGGGACGGGGGGGAGAGCAGTTCTTC.